This entry is about one T cell receptor (beta chain). Its antigen is still unknown. The data are from a study of T cell responses to AZD1222 COVID-19 vaccine. Trimming removed 5 bases from V and 3 bases from J, with 8 bases in between. This CDR3 contains 12 residues. Per germline, CDR1 SEHNR and CDR2 FQNEAQ (reference sequence). Study-level points and caveats: Baseline seropositives among AZD1222 recipients totaled only 5 to 7. Only after the peak T cell response were repertoires sampled. Clonal diversity may have been underestimated in mostly white British donors.

Profiling relied on immunoSEQ multiplex PCR, and the TCRdb table lists in-frame clones only, not all of them. This sample has around 120,000 clones, with 80% to 90% found just once. The chain links TRBV7-9 to TRBJ2-7; no clear D gene. Here the sequenced sample was peripheral blood, taken on day 0 of AZD1222 vaccination. This sequence was found in an adult in good health. In nucleotides, the CDR3 is TGTGCCAGCAGCCCCCCCGTCTACGAGCAGTACTTC. Translation: CASSPPVYEQYF.